Here is one T cell receptor beta chain with its context. The antigen is not known. Method: immunoSEQ multiplex PCR; TCRdb's copy keeps in-frame clones and lacks some. Of roughly 2 million clones listed, about 95% are singletons. CD45RO-negative cells were positively selected for CCR7, leaving out terminally differentiated effector memory CD45RA+ cells. This entry belongs to a study of shared clonotypes between healthy human individuals. General study results and limits: Represented genetic and exposure-history diversity was restricted by having few donors.

V was shortened by 5 bases and J by 4 bases, with 18 bases between the two germline ends. The CDR3 is 16 residues long. Germline V lookup: CDR1 SGHRS, CDR2 YFSETQ. The gene calls are TRBV5-1 and TRBJ2-2; tentatively, D is TRBD1 or TRBD2 (5 bases each). The receptor's source is a man between 18 and 29 years old in good health. The specimen was naive CD8+ T cells sorted from blood. The CDR3 reads CASSSGTVTATGELFF. CDR3 DNA: TGCGCCAGCAGTTCCGGGACGGTAACGGCCACCGGGGAGCTGTTTTTT.